What follows are 18 T cell receptor beta chains derived from one specimen sequenced in a study of human T cells and chemical hapten exposure. Time point described: patch test 1, 2 weeks after DPC sensitization. Indicated treatment: therapeutic diphenylcyclopropenone sensitization with weekly scalp DPC. TCRdb ran MiXCR on the RACE reads and lists one entry per CDR3 protein. The data show 370,000 or so distinct CDR3 sequences, approximately 5% seen once. The sample in question was whole blood, obtained in connection with sensitization to the hapten diphenylcyclopropenone (DPC). These receptors came from a woman between 50 and 59 years old with alopecia areata. Some clones in this sample may be carry-over from other donors' samples.

This clonotype occurred many times. V and J are TRBV7-9 and TRBJ1-1; D unresolved. The germline gives CDR1 SEHNR, CDR2 FQNEAQ (reference sequence). Between the trimmed V and J ends, which lost 8 bases and 0 bases, there was a span of 13 bases. This CDR3 region has 14 residues. The DNA of the CDR3 is TGTGCCAGCTCTGGGCAGTACGTGAACACTGAAGCTTTCTTT. Translation gives CASSGQYVNTEAFF.

V is TRBV5-1 and J is TRBJ2-3; 9 nucleotides align to TRBD1. Germline CDR1 SGHRS, CDR2 YFSETQ. V lost 4 bases, J lost 1 base, and 10 bases stayed unmatched. The CDR3 runs to 17 residues. CDR3 region: CASSLATGGRGTDTQYF. CDR3 DNA: TGCGCCAGCAGCCTCGCAACAGGGGGCAGGGGCACAGATACGCAGTATTTT.

This clonotype was counted ten times or more. The rearrangement uses TRBV11-2 and TRBJ2-3, with 10 bases lining up with TRBD2. Germline assignment: CDR1 SGHAT and CDR2 FQNNGV. V lost 1 base, J lost 4 bases, and 8 bases stayed unmatched. CDR3 length: 17 residues. The CDR3, as DNA: TGTGCCAGCAGCTTAGCATCTAGCGGGAGAGGTGCAGATACGCAGTATTTT. It translates to CASSLASSGRGADTQYF.

This clonotype occurred many times. The rearrangement joins TRBV20-1 to TRBJ1-1; D remains unclear. The CDR3 has 16 amino acids. V was clipped by 0 bases and J by 3 bases, with 17 bases between them. Germline V CDR1 and CDR2: DFQATT, SNEGSKA (reference sequence). The CDR3 reads CSAREPGGRRDTEAFF. The CDR3 coding sequence is TGCAGTGCTAGAGAACCGGGAGGTCGGAGGGACACTGAAGCTTTCTTT.

This clonotype appeared many times. This chain links TRBV6-1 with TRBJ1-1; no clear D. The V and J ends lost 5 bases and 5 bases respectively, with 12 bases between them. The CDR3 has 13 amino acids. CDR1 is MNHNS and CDR2 is SASEGT in the germline V gene. The chain's CDR3 is CASSPLPLTEAFF. The CDR3 bases are TGTGCCAGCAGTCCCCTACCCCTTACTGAAGCTTTCTTT.

Regarding this clonotype: A much larger clone differs by one base, so this may be a read error. CDR3 loop: CASSSALAGPNQETQYF. CDR3 sequence (DNA): TGTGCCAGCAGCTCGGCCTTAGCGGGACCCAATCAAGAGACCCAGTACTTC. The rearrangement joins TRBV5-5 to TRBJ2-5; 8 nucleotides match TRBD2. Looked up from germline, CDR1 is SGHKS and CDR2 is YYEKEE (reference sequence). There are 17 residues in the CDR3. Trimming cost V 3 bases and J 2 bases; bases outside gene matches: 12.

The sample holds a few counts of this clonotype. The chain uses TRBV29-1 and TRBJ1-2; tentative D call: TRBD1 (5 bases). Deletions cut 5 bases from V and 4 bases from J, with 14 bases between. Germline CDR1 reads SQVTM; CDR2 reads ANQGSEA. There are 13 residues in the CDR3. The chain's CDR3 is CSVSLTGGYGYTF. CDR3 sequence (DNA): TGCAGCGTTTCTCTTACAGGAGGCTATGGCTACACCTTC.

At least ten counts were recorded for this clonotype. The chain has TRBV29-1 and TRBJ2-3; 7 bases map to TRBD2. The V segment lost 1 base and the J segment 5 bases; nucleotides outside the gene matches: 3. CDR3 size: 13 residues. CDR1 is SQVTM, CDR2 ANQGSEA, per germline. The CDR3 here is CSVEGLAGDTQYF. Here the CDR3 DNA reads TGCAGCGTTGAAGGACTAGCTGGAGATACGCAGTATTTT.

This clonotype turned up a few times. The chain carries TRBV29-1 and TRBJ2-7; 8 positions agree with TRBD1. Germline V gene lookup returns CDR1 SQVTM and CDR2 ANQGSEA. CDR3 length: 14 residues. With 4 bases clipped from V and 0 bases from J, the junction kept 5 bases outside the gene matches. CDR3 nucleotide sequence: TGCAGCGTTGTAGGGACAGGCGTCTCCTACGAGCAGTACTTC. Protein sequence: CSVVGTGVSYEQYF.

At least ten counts were recorded for this clonotype. The gene calls are TRBV20-1 and TRBJ2-3; 13 positions agree with TRBD2. The CDR3 has 14 residues. V was clipped by 5 bases and J by 8 bases; unmatched bases: 7. Germline-derived CDR1 and CDR2 are DFQATT and SNEGSKA (reference sequence). CDR3 sequence: CSAPLAGGPGTQYF. The CDR3 DNA is TGCAGTGCTCCACTAGCGGGGGGGCCTGGTACGCAGTATTTT.

The table lists this clonotype with many counts. The chain employs TRBV12-3 or TRBV12-4 and TRBJ1-5; possibly TRBD1 for D (6 bases). The germline V and J ends were trimmed by 7 bases and 4 bases, with 11 bases remaining between them. The CDR3 is made up of 13 amino acids. The CDR3 nucleotides read TGTGCCAGCACCCTAGGGGGGAATCAGCCCCAGCATTTT. Translating it yields CASTLGGNQPQHF.

This clonotype was seen repeatedly, ten times or more. The CDR3 DNA sequence: TGTGCCAGCACCAGGGACCTACAAGAGACCCAGTACTTC. Its translation is CASTRDLQETQYF. The chain employs TRBV2 and TRBJ2-5; tentatively, D is TRBD1 or TRBD2 (5 bases each). CDR1 is SNHLY, CDR2 FYNNEI, per germline. The CDR3 totals 13 residues. V was pared by 7 bases and J by 2 bases, with 11 bases between.

This chain links TRBV5-1 with TRBJ1-1; D unclear. The CDR3 contains 16 residues. CDR1 is SGHRS, CDR2 YFSETQ, per germline. The V end lost 0 bases, the J end lost 2 bases, and 14 bases lay between the germline ends. Here the CDR3 DNA reads TGCGCCAGCAGCTTGGCCGACGGAGGTATTAACACTGAAGCTTTCTTT. Translated, it gives CASSLADGGINTEAFF.

This clonotype occurred a few times. The chain couples TRBV14 to TRBJ2-7, with unresolved D. The CDR3 has 11 amino acids. V dropped 1 base and J dropped 6 bases, with 4 bases sitting between them. Per germline, CDR1 SGHDN and CDR2 FVKESK. The DNA of the CDR3 is TGTGCCAGCAGCCAAGTTGGCGAGCAGTACTTC. Translated: CASSQVGEQYF.

J is TRBJ2-5 and V is TRBV20-1; possibly TRBD2 for D (6 bases). Trimming removed 3 bases at V and 3 bases at J, with 17 bases between. The CDR3 totals 15 residues. Germline values: CDR1 DFQATT, CDR2 SNEGSKA (reference sequence). The CDR3 nucleotides are TGCAGTGCTAGGGGGGGAGTCGATTACAAAGAGACCCAGTACTTC. This translates into CSARGGVDYKETQYF.

The sample holds many counts of this clonotype. This chain uses TRBV29-1 with TRBJ1-1; no clear D gene. CDR1 is SQVTM and CDR2 is ANQGSEA in the germline V gene. Trimming left V 2 bases short and J 5 bases short, with 6 bases between. This CDR3 spans 11 amino acids. The CDR3 loop is CSVEMGTEAFF. The DNA for the CDR3 is TGCAGCGTTGAAATGGGAACTGAAGCTTTCTTT.

This clonotype appeared many times. This chain uses TRBV5-5 with TRBJ1-2; the D is unclear. V lost 0 bases, J lost 0 bases, and 9 bases lay in between. CDR3 length: 15 residues. CDR1 and CDR2 from the germline V gene are SGHKS and YYEKEE (reference sequence). Here the CDR3 DNA reads TGTGCCAGCAGCTTGGCTCCTCTACCTAACTATGGCTACACCTTC. It translates to CASSLAPLPNYGYTF.

The chain uses TRBV12-5 and TRBJ1-1; D ambiguous. The CDR3 loop spans 11 amino acids. Between the trimmed V and J ends, which lost 7 bases and 1 base, there was a span of 4 bases. Germline CDR1 and CDR2: LGHNT and FRNRAP. CDR3 sequence (DNA): TGTGCTAGTGCCCCGAACACTGAAGCTTTCTTT. It is translated as CASAPNTEAFF.